This TCR beta chain was obtained from a study of blood T cell repertoires in COVID-19. Study as a whole: Acute and convalescent COVID-19 samples came from the United States, Italy and Spain.

CDR3 size: 13 residues. CDR1 is SGHRS and CDR2 is YFSETQ in the germline V gene. The ends were cut back, 0 bases at V and 7 bases at J, with 10 bases in the middle. This table comes from immunoSEQ multiplex PCR, and its TCRdb copy is limited to in-frame clones, with some not included. The sample contains 220,000 or so clones, roughly 84% of which appear only once. This clone was counted a single time. The chain joins TRBV5-1 to TRBJ1-1; D not resolved. This clonotype was sampled from an older woman who had recovered from COVID-19. The material sequenced was peripheral blood. In DNA, the CDR3 is TGCGCCAGCAGCTTGGATCCGGGAGGTGAAGCTTTCTTT. Protein product: CASSLDPGGEAFF. The full variable domain, rest sourced from reference TRBV5-1 and TRBJ1-1, is KAGVTQTPRYLIKTRGQQVTLSCSPISGHRSVSWYQQTPGQGLQFLFEYFSETQRNKGNFPGRFSGRQFSNSRSEMNVSTLELGDSALYLCASSLDPGGEAFFGQGTRLTVV.